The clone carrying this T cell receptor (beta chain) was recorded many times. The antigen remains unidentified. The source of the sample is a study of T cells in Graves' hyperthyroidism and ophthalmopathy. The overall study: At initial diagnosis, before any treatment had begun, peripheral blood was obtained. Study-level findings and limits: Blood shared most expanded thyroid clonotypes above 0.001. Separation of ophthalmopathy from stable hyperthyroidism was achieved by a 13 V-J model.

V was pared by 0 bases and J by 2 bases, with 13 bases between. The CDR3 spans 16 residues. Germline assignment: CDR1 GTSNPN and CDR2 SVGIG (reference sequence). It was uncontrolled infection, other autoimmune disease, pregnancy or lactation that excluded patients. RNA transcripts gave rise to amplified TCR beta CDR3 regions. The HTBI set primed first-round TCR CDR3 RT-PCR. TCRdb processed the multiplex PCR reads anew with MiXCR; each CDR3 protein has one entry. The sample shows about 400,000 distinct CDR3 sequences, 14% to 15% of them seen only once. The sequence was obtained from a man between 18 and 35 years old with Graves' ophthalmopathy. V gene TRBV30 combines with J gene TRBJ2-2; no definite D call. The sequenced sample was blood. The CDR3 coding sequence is TGTGCCTGGAGTGTACGTTGGGTTACCAACACCGGGGAGCTGTTTTTT. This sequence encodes CAWSVRWVTNTGELFF.